This T cell receptor (beta chain) was captured by sequencing in a study of beta chain features in type 1 diabetes (dated 2018 in TCRdb). Concerning the study at large: Patients and healthy donors did not differ in mean age, gender distribution, total cell number or subset yield. The study compared TCRB repertoires of sorted circulating CD4+ T cell subsets between recently diagnosed type 1 diabetes patients and matched healthy donors. Regulatory and stem cell-like memory subsets were isolated from only 8 patients and roughly 8 healthy donors, whereas naive and central memory subsets came from all 28 donors. A total of 100 million to 140 million sorted cells were examined across all samples, and the number of cells per subset was strongly correlated with RNA yield.

The full study reports these points: Fewer insertions and more nucleotide deletions at VDJ recombination sites were observed in patients with type 1 diabetes, implying thymic rearrangement abnormalities. Naive, central memory and regulatory TCRB repertoires appeared to be more alike among patients than among healthy donors. Shorter templates might be favored by PCR, yet because patient and control samples were amplified and corrected together, any such skew would affect both groups equally. Sequencing cDNA rather than genomic DNA could over-represent highly expressing activated cells, although activation and CD3 levels did not differ between groups. HLA sub-analyses involved small numbers of individuals, so any influence of HLA type on TCRB rearrangement remained unresolved. Type 1 diabetes patients showed a moderate but significant shortening of TCRB CDR3 length in all four CD4+ subsets.

From each donor, a single peripheral blood sample of approximately 0.11 L on average was drawn into heparinised tubes. Using a panel that included CD45RO, CCR7, CD25, CD127, CD95 and CD27, naive, central memory, regulatory and stem cell-like memory CD4+ T cells were sorted on a BD FACSAria II. Every sorted population had a purity above 95%. Right away, PBMCs were isolated by Lymphoprep density gradient centrifugation and were stained directly, with no culture step. So that batch effects would be minimized, each experiment stained and sorted samples in pairs, pairing one healthy donor with one patient. Trimming costs V 6 bases and J 4 bases, and their ends lie 9 bases apart. Counted from cysteine to phenylalanine, this CDR3 has 13 amino acids. Only CDR3 DNA is held: 39 bases, read in frame from base 1. From a lookup of the germline V gene, CDR1 and CDR2 are KGHSH and LQKENI. As for this clone: It has no known antigen specificity. Nothing much larger sits one base from this clone, and base qualities are not available.

The High Capacity cDNA Reverse Transcription Kit was used to reverse transcribe all of the isolated RNA, meaning that expressed TCRB transcripts were what got sequenced. Deep immunoSEQ sequencing was applied to naive, central memory and regulatory T cell samples, giving an average of roughly 3.5 million total reads per sample. After sorted cells were lysed in RLT buffer, RNA was extracted with DNase-treated RNeasy Micro or Mini kits, with the choice depending on cell number. Each cell subset was processed on its own to prevent cross-contamination, while patient and healthy donor samples were processed together. Using the immunoSEQ multiplex PCR, TCRB sequences were amplified from cDNA into 87-bp fragments spanning the CDR3 region. Sequencing of the amplicons was performed on the Illumina HiSeq platform. Under the source paper's analysis protocol: PCR bias was corrected computationally using synthetic template baselines, and reads within Hamming distance 2 were collapsed, with unmergeable singletons discarded. By aligning reads against IMGT, V, D and J genes, CDR3 length, and insertions or deletions at six rearrangement sites were assigned. Within each subset, clonotype counts were normalized to sorted cell number, and only after that were true diversity and Gini coefficients computed with the tcR R package. The overlap coefficient, calculated on TCRB nucleotide sequences, was used to measure repertoire sharing. Out-of-frame TCRB sequences from naive cells were analyzed to stand in for the pre-selection repertoire. TCRdb re-hosts the immuneACCESS table, in-frame sequences only. Its copies lack some clones; in the studies checked, an unresolved V gene accounts for under half of them, and the cause for the rest is not known. The D gene and trimming were derived from the DNA, and the V and J assignments and clone size from that table. The sample data list about 710,000 clones, and about 14% of these were observed just once. The top ten constitute 0.035% to 0.04% of the sample.

This clonotype was obtained from a young man with type 1 diabetes. The chain is made from TRBV18 and TRBJ1-4; too little of a D gene remains to name it. What was sequenced was naive CD4+ T cells from blood. The cell subset or site label here, explained by the study, means: true naive CD4+ T cells. The nucleotides are TGTGCCAGCTCCCCCGGGCGTAATGAAAAACTGTTTTTT. Its protein reads: CASSPGRNEKLFF.